This entry lists 22 T cell receptor beta chains sequenced from one sample in a study of graft-versus-host responses after intestinal transplantation (dated by TCRdb to the early 2020s). These receptors have no known antigen. Per the publication, the time point label means: cells obtained before transplantation from donor or recipient. Library generation was performed with the immunoSEQ multiplex PCR assay. TCRdb re-hosts the immuneACCESS table, in-frame sequences only. Its copies lack some clones; in the studies checked, an unresolved V gene accounts for under half of them, and the cause for the rest is not known. Counted in this sample were more than 100,000 clones; 85% to 95% of them appeared once. 3% to 3.5% of the sample is taken by the ten largest. Sample: unstimulated CD8+ T cells sorted from spleen or lymph node cells, taken before intestinal transplant. The receptors were gathered from a human donor who received an intestinal transplant.

The chain has TRBV28 and TRBJ2-3, with D perhaps TRBD2 (5 bases). The ends were cut back, 3 bases at V and 4 bases at J, with 20 bases in the middle. This CDR3 region has 17 residues. Germline V gene sequence: CDR1 MDHEN, CDR2 SYDVKM. This CDR3 reads CASSLRWERRKSDTQYF. CDR3 bases: TGTGCCAGCAGTTTGAGATGGGAGCGAAGGAAATCAGATACGCAGTATTTT.

The V and J genes are TRBV5-1 and TRBJ2-1; TRBD2 matches 11 bases. J gave up 2 bases and V 0 bases, and 4 bases lay outside the gene matches. The CDR3 covers 17 residues. The germline V gene has CDR1 SGHRS and CDR2 YFSETQ. CDR3 bases: TGCGCCAGCAGCTTGGTTGGGACTAGCGGTCCCTACAATGAGCAGTTCTTC. Translated: CASSLVGTSGPYNEQFF.

V is TRBV27 and J is TRBJ2-2, with 7 bases lining up with TRBD1. Germline CDR1 reads MNHEY; CDR2 reads SMNVEV (reference sequence). CDR3 length equals 12 residues. V trimming: 7 bases; J trimming: 8 bases; junction bases outside the gene matches: 4. The CDR3 region has the DNA TGTGCCAGCAATTCGGGACAGGGGGAGCTGTTTTTT. This encodes CASNSGQGELFF.

The rearrangement links TRBV28 to TRBJ2-5; D is unclear. The germline CDR1 and CDR2 sequences are MDHEN and SYDVKM. V lost 0 bases and J lost 6, with 5 bases in between. The CDR3 is made up of 12 amino acids. The CDR3 DNA is TGTGCCAGCAGTTTATGGGGGAAGACCCAGTACTTC. This codes for CASSLWGKTQYF.

The rearrangement uses TRBV15 and TRBJ1-5, with 9 nucleotides matching TRBD1. Germline CDR1 reads LNHNV; CDR2 reads YYDKDF (reference sequence). The CDR3 has 17 amino acids. J gave up 7 bases and V 0 bases, and 10 bases lay outside the gene matches. The CDR3 spells CATSRDYQDRGRQPQHF. For the CDR3, the DNA is TGTGCCACCAGCAGAGATTACCAGGACAGGGGAAGGCAGCCCCAGCATTTT. Full variable domain (remainder filled in from reference TRBV15 and TRBJ1-5): DAMVIQNPRYQVTQFGKPVTLSCSQTLNHNVMYWYQQKSSQAPKLLFHYYDKDFNNEADTPDNFQSRRPNTSFCFLDIRSPGLGDTAMYLCATSRDYQDRGRQPQHFGDGTRLSIL.

The table lists this clone with a few counts. The junction differs from germline at one of its ends, possibly a read error. The chain combines TRBV19 with TRBJ1-1, with D uncertain. The CDR3 length is 14 residues. CDR1 LNHDA and CDR2 SQIVND come from the germline V gene (reference sequence). DNA of the CDR3: TGTGCCAGTAGTATTTCCGCAGCCTCGAGAGAGCTTTGCTTT. Translated, it gives CASSISAASRELCF.

The chain recombines TRBV7-9 with TRBJ1-5; the D gene is possibly TRBD1 (6 bases). In germline, CDR1 is SEHNR, CDR2 FQNEAQ (reference sequence). V lost 1 base and J 2 bases, leaving 9 bases between the germline ends. The CDR3 has 15 amino acids. The CDR3 protein is CASSLENRGNQPQHF. Here the CDR3 DNA reads TGTGCCAGCAGCTTAGAGAACAGGGGCAATCAGCCCCAGCATTTT. Based on the CDR3 plus reference TRBV7-9 and TRBJ1-5, the full variable domain is DTGVSQNPRHKITKRGQNVTFRCDPISEHNRLYWYRQTLGQGPEFLTYFQNEAQLEKSRLLSDRFSAERPKGSFSTLEIQRTEQGDSAMYLCASSLENRGNQPQHFGDGTRLSIL.

The V call is TRBV6-5, the J call TRBJ2-4; 7 bases fit TRBD1. This CDR3 contains 14 residues. The germline V gene has CDR1 MNHEY and CDR2 SVGAGI. V shed 7 bases, J shed 3 bases, and the junction held 6 bases outside the gene matches. The CDR3 spells CASNEGAGKNIQYF. Here the CDR3 DNA reads TGTGCCAGCAACGAGGGGGCGGGCAAAAACATTCAGTACTTC.

The chain has TRBV9 and TRBJ2-7, with D perhaps TRBD1 (5 bases). Trimming left V 0 bases short and J 3 bases short, with 16 bases between. Per the germline V gene, CDR1 is SGDLS and CDR2 is YYNGEE. The CDR3 spans 16 residues. This CDR3 is CASSVAPGQGGYEQYF. The CDR3 region has the DNA TGTGCCAGCAGCGTAGCGCCAGGGCAGGGTGGCTACGAGCAGTACTTC. Full variable domain (outside the CDR3, taken from reference TRBV9 and TRBJ2-7): DSGVTQTPKHLITATGQRVTLRCSPRSGDLSVYWYQQSLDQGLQFLIQYYNGEERAKGNILERFSAQQFPDLHSELNLSSLELGDSALYFCASSVAPGQGGYEQYFGPGTRLTVT.

The chain links TRBV28 to TRBJ2-3, with a tentative D call TRBD2 (7 bases). Per the germline V gene, CDR1 is MDHEN and CDR2 is SYDVKM. This CDR3 is 16 amino acids long. Trimming took off 7 bases at V and 2 bases at J, with 19 bases between the two ends. DNA for the CDR3: TGTGCCAGCACCCTAGGTGGGGGGGGGCTCACAGATACGCAGTATTTT. It translates to CASTLGGGGLTDTQYF.

The genes are TRBV15 and TRBJ1-2, with unresolved D. The germline gives CDR1 LNHNV, CDR2 YYDKDF (reference sequence). Trimming took 0 bases from V and 2 from J, leaving 7 bases between them. This CDR3 has 14 amino acids. The CDR3 DNA is TGTGCCACCAGCAGAGATATGGGGAACTATGGCTACACCTTC. Its protein is CATSRDMGNYGYTF.

The rearrangement uses TRBV5-4 and TRBJ2-7; a weak D match, TRBD2 (5 bases). CDR3 length: 15 amino acids. CDR1 is SGHNT, CDR2 YYREEE, per germline (reference sequence). The germline V and J ends were trimmed by 1 base and 2 bases, with 13 bases remaining between them. CDR3: CASSLKAGSAYEQYF. The CDR3 nucleotides are TGTGCCAGCAGCTTGAAGGCGGGTAGCGCCTACGAGCAGTACTTC.

For the CDR3, the DNA is TGCGCCAGCAGCCCCAGGGATGGGAACACTGAAGCTTTCTTT. Residues: CASSPRDGNTEAFF. V gene TRBV4-1 combines with J gene TRBJ1-1, with a tentative D call TRBD1 (5 bases). Germline V gene lookup returns CDR1 MGHRA and CDR2 YSYEKL. The CDR3 covers 14 residues. V was cut by 4 bases and J by 1 base, with 10 bases left in between.

The chain links TRBV5-6 to TRBJ2-7; TRBD1 might be the D (7 bases). In germline, CDR1 is SGHDT, CDR2 YYEEEE. V was trimmed by 4 bases and J by 3 bases, leaving 14 bases between them. CDR3 size: 14 residues. The CDR3 region is CASSTGTAGYEQYF. DNA of the CDR3: TGTGCCAGCAGCACAGGGACAGCGGGCTACGAGCAGTACTTC. Drawing the rest from reference TRBV5-6 and TRBJ2-7, the complete variable domain is DAGVTQSPTHLIKTRGQQVTLRCSPKSGHDTVSWYQQALGQGPQFIFQYYEEEERQRGNFPDRFSGHQFPNYSSELNVNALLLGDSALYLCASSTGTAGYEQYFGPGTRLTVT.

The chain carries TRBV6-5 and TRBJ1-1; D is unresolved. The germline V and J ends were trimmed by 0 bases and 5 bases, with 13 bases remaining between them. This CDR3 has 15 amino acids. CDR1 and CDR2 (germline): MNHEY, SVGAGI. In DNA form, the CDR3 reads TGTGCCAGCAGTTACTCGGAGACCAGGCAGACTGAAGCTTTCTTT. It specifies CASSYSETRQTEAFF.

This chain joins TRBV28 and TRBJ1-6; 8 bases align to TRBD1. CDR1 MDHEN and CDR2 SYDVKM come from the germline V gene. The CDR3 is 13 residues long. Losses at the gene ends were 7 bases for V and 8 bases for J; bases not matched to a gene: 4. For the CDR3, the DNA is TGTGCCAGCATAGGACAGGGAGATTCACCCCTCCACTTT. Translating gives CASIGQGDSPLHF.

CDR3 residues: CASSLRSGARNEQFF. CDR3 nucleotide sequence: TGCGCCAGCAGCTTACGTAGCGGGGCACGCAATGAGCAGTTCTTC. This chain links TRBV4-1 with TRBJ2-1, with 8 bases that match TRBD2. Trimming took 5 bases from V and 6 from J; bases not matched to a gene: 9. This CDR3 comprises 15 residues. Germline loops: CDR1 MGHRA, CDR2 YSYEKL.

The V and J genes are TRBV5-1 and TRBJ2-7; D gene uncertain. With 4 bases removed from V and 5 bases from J, the gap between germline ends came to 16 bases. This CDR3 is 14 amino acids long. Germline CDR1 and CDR2: SGHRS and YFSETQ. CDR3 bases: TGCGCCAGCAGCCCGGACGGTGTCCGGGACGAGCAGTACTTC. It is translated as CASSPDGVRDEQYF.

V and J are TRBV5-4 and TRBJ1-1; no clear D. V dropped 1 base and J dropped 0 bases, with 10 bases sitting between them. CDR1 is SGHNT and CDR2 is YYREEE in the germline V gene (reference sequence). The CDR3 totals 15 residues. The CDR3 nucleotides are TGTGCCAGCAGCTTGTCGGACGGGATGAACACTGAAGCTTTCTTT. This codes for CASSLSDGMNTEAFF.

This chain joins TRBV19 and TRBJ1-5; the match to TRBD1 covers 10 bases. V was clipped by 10 bases and J by 2 bases; unmatched bases: 5. The CDR3 length is 14 residues. Germline V gives CDR1 LNHDA, CDR2 SQIVND (reference sequence). CDR3 residues: CATKTGGGNQPQHF. The CDR3 bases are TGTGCCACCAAGACAGGGGGCGGCAATCAGCCCCAGCATTTT.

The rearrangement uses TRBV4-1 and TRBJ2-7; tentative D call: TRBD2 (6 bases). Germline CDR1 is MGHRA and CDR2 is YSYEKL. Trimming removed 4 bases at V and 4 bases at J, with 14 bases between. The CDR3 has 14 residues. For the CDR3, the DNA is TGCGCCAGCAGCCCTGGGACTGGCGTGTACGAGCAGTACTTC. Translated, it gives CASSPGTGVYEQYF.

The J gene is TRBJ1-2, the V gene TRBV4-3; D remains ambiguous. Germline loops: CDR1 LGHNA, CDR2 YSLEER. The CDR3 is made up of 15 amino acids. V was shortened by 0 bases and J by 8 bases, with 16 bases between the two germline ends. Here the CDR3 reads CASSQERTVMLGYTF. DNA for the CDR3: TGCGCCAGCAGCCAAGAAAGAACAGTTATGCTCGGCTACACCTTC.